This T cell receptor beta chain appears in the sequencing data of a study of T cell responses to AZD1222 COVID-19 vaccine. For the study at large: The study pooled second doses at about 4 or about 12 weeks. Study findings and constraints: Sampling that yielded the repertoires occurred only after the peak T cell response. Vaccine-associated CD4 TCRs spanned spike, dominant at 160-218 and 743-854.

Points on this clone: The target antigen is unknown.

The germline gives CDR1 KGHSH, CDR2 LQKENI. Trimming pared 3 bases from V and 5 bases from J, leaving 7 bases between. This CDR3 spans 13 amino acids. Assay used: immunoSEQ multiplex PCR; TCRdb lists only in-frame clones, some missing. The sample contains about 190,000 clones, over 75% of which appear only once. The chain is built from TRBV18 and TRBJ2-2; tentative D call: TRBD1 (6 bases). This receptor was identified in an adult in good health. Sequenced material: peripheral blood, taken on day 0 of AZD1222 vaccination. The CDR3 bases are TGTGCCAGCTCACCTACAGGGACCGGGGAGCTGTTTTTT. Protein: CASSPTGTGELFF.